This T cell receptor beta chain was captured in a study of T cells in Graves' hyperthyroidism and ophthalmopathy. This CDR3 region has 13 residues. CDR1 is SQVTM, CDR2 ANQGSEA, per germline. The V end lost 5 bases, the J end lost 2 bases, and 13 bases lay between the germline ends. RNA transcripts served as the template for amplifying TCR beta CDR3 regions. RT-PCR in the first round (using the HTBI primer set) targeted the TCR CDR3. TCRdb recomputed calls from the multiplex PCR reads with MiXCR, one row per CDR3 protein. The table has some 460,000 distinct CDR3 sequences, around 16% seen once. Sequencing was done on a sample of blood. V usage is TRBV29-1 and J usage is TRBJ2-7; D is undetermined. This sequence originates from a woman between 18 and 29 years old with Graves' hyperthyroidism. The CDR3 here is CSVQAYITYEQYF. In DNA, the CDR3 is TGCAGCGTTCAAGCGTACATAACCTACGAGCAGTACTTC.